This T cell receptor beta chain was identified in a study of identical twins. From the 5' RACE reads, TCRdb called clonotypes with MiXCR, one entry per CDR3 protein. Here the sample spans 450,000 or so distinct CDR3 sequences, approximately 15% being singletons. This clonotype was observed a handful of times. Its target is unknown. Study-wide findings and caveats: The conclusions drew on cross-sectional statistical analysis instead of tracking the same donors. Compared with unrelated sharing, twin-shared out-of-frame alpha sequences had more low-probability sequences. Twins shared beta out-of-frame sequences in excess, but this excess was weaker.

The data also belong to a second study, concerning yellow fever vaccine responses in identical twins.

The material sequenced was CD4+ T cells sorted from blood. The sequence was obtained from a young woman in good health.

The CDR3, as DNA: TGTGCCAGCAGGGAGACTAGCGCCAATTGGGGTGAGCAGTTCTTC. It specifies CASRETSANWGEQFF. The rearrangement links TRBV7-3 to TRBJ2-1, with TRBD2 matching 8 bases. The ends lost 6 bases at V and 9 bases at J; junction bases unmatched: 13. CDR3 length: 15 residues. The germline V gene has CDR1 SGHTA and CDR2 FQGTGA.